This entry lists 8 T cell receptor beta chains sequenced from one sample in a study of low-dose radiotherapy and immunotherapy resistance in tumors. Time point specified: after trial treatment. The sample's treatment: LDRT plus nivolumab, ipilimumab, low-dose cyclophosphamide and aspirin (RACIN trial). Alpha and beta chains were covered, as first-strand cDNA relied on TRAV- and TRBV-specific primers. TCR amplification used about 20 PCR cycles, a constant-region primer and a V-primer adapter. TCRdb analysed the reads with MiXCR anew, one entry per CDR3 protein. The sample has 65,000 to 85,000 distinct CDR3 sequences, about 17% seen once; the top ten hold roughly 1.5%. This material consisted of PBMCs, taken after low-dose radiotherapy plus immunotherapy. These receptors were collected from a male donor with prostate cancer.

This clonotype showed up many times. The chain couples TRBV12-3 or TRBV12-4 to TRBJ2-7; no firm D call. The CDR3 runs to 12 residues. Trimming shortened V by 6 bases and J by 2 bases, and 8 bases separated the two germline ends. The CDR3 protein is CASRSHPYEQYF. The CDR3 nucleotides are TGTGCCAGCAGGAGCCATCCCTACGAGCAGTACTTC.

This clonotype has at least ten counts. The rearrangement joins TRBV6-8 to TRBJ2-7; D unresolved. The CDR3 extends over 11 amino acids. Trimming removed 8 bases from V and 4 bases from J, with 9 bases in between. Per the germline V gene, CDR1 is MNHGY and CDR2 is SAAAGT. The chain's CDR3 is CASGKEYEQYF. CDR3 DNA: TGTGCCAGCGGAAAGGAATACGAGCAGTACTTC.

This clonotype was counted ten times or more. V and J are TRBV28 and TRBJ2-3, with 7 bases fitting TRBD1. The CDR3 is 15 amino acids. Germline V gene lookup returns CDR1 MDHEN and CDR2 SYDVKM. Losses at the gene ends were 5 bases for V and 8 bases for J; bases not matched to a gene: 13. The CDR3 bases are TGTGCCAGCAGTCATAGACAGGGTGGCCCCCTTACGCAGTATTTT. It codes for CASSHRQGGPLTQYF. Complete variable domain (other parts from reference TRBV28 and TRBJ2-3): DVKVTQSSRYLVKRTGEKVFLECVQDMDHENMFWYRQDPGLGLRLIYFSYDVKMKEKGDIPEGYSVSREKKERFSLILESASTNQTSMYLCASSHRQGGPLTQYFGPGTRLTVL.

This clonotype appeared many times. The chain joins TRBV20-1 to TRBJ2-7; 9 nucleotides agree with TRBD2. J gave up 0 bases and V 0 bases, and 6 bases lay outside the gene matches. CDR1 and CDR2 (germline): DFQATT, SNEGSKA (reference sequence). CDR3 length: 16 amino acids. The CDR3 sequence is CSARDTTSGSSYEQYF. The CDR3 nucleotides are TGCAGTGCTAGAGATACGACTAGCGGAAGCTCCTACGAGCAGTACTTC.

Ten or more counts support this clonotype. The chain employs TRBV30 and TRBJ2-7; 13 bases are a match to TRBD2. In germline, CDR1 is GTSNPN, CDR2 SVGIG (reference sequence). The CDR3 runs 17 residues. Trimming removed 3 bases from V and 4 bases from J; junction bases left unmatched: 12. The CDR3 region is CAWSGFQGLAGRYEQYF. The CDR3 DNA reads TGTGCCTGGAGCGGATTCCAGGGACTAGCGGGAAGGTACGAGCAGTACTTC.

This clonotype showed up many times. DNA for the CDR3: TGTGCCTGGAGTAAGCGGGGAACAAATGAGCAGTTCTTC. Translation gives CAWSKRGTNEQFF. V and J are TRBV30 and TRBJ2-1; the match to TRBD2 covers 7 bases. The CDR3 has 13 residues. CDR1 and CDR2 (germline): GTSNPN, SVGIG (reference sequence). With V trimmed by 2 bases and J by 7 bases, 5 bases remained unmatched.

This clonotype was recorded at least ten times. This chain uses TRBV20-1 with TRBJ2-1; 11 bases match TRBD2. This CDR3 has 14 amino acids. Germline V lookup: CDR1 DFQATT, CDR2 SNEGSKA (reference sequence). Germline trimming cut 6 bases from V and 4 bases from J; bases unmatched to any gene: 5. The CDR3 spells CSAEGLAEYNEQFF. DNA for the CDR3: TGCAGTGCAGAGGGACTAGCGGAATACAATGAGCAGTTCTTC.

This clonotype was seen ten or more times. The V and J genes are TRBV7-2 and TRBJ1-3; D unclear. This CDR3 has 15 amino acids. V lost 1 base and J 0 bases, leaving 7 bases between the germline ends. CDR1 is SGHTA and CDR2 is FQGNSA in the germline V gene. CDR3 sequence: CASSLDRYSGNTIYF. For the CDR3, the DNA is TGTGCCAGCAGCTTAGACCGCTACTCTGGAAACACCATATATTTT.